This T cell receptor beta chain comes out of a study of shared clonotypes between healthy human individuals. This clone was seen a few times. The repertoire was sequenced with immunoSEQ multiplex PCR; TCRdb's copy has only in-frame clones and lacks some. Found here are under 1 million clones, approximately 92% of them singletons; the top ten hold less than 25%. CD45RO-negative cells were positively selected for CCR7, leaving out terminally differentiated effector memory CD45RA+ cells. There are 14 residues in the CDR3. Trimming removed 4 bases from V and 4 bases from J, with 12 bases in between. The germline CDR1 and CDR2 sequences are MGHRA and YSYEKL.

The chain combines TRBV4-1 with TRBJ2-3, with unresolved D. This TCR was sampled from a man younger than 45 in good health. The sequenced sample consisted of naive CD8+ T cells sorted from blood. CDR3 protein: CASSLRLNPDTQYF. CDR3 nucleotides: TGCGCCAGCAGCCTCCGACTTAATCCAGATACGCAGTATTTT.